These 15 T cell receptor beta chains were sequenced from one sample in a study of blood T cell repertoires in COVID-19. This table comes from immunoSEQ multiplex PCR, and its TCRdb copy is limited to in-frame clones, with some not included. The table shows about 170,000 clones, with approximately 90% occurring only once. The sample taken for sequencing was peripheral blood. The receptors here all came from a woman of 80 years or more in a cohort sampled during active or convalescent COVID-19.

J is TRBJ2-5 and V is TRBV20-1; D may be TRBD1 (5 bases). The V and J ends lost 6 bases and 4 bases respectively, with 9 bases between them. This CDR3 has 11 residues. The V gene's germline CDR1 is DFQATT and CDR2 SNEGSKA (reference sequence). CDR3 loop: CSAQVSETQYF. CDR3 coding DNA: TGCAGTGCACAGGTATCAGAGACCCAGTACTTC.

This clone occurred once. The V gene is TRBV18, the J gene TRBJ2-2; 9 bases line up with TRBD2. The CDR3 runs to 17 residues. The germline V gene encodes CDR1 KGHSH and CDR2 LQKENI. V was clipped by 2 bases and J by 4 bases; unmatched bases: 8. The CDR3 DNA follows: TGTGCCAGCTCACCAGTTATTAGCGGGAGTCGCACCGGGGAGCTGTTTTTT. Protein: CASSPVISGSRTGELFF.

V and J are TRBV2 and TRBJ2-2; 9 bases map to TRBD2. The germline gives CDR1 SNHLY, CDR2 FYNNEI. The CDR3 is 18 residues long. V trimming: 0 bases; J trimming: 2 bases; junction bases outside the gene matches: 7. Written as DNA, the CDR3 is TGTGCCAGCAGTGAAGCTAAGGGACTAGCTACTAACACCGGGGAGCTGTTTTTT. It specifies CASSEAKGLATNTGELFF. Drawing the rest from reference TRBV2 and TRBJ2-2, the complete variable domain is EPEVTQTPSHQVTQMGQEVILRCVPISNHLYFYWYRQILGQKVEFLVSFYNNEISEKSEIFDDQFSVERPDGSNFTLKIRSTKLEDSAMYFCASSEAKGLATNTGELFFGEGSRLTVL.

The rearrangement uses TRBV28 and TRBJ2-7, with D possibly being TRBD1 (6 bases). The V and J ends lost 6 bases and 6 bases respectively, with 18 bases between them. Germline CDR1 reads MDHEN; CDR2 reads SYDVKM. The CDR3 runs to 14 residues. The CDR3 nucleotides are TGTGCCAGCAGCCCTCACGCAGGGGAAGGCGAGCAGTACGTC. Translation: CASSPHAGEGEQYV.

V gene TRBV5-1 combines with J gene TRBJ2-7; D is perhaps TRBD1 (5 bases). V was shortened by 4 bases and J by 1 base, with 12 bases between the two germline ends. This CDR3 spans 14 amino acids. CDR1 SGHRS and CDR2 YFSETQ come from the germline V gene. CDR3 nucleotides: TGCGCCAGCAGCGCGTTAGGGGAATCCTACGAGCAGTACGTC. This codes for CASSALGESYEQYV.

The CDR3 spells CATSRGRDSNQPQHF. The CDR3 coding sequence is TGTGCCACCAGCAGGGGTCGGGACAGTAATCAGCCCCAGCATTTT. The chain uses TRBV15 and TRBJ1-5, with 7 bases that match TRBD1. The CDR3 totals 15 residues. Germline CDR1 reads LNHNV; CDR2 reads YYDKDF (reference sequence). V shed 3 bases and J 4 bases; nucleotides not matched to a gene: 6.

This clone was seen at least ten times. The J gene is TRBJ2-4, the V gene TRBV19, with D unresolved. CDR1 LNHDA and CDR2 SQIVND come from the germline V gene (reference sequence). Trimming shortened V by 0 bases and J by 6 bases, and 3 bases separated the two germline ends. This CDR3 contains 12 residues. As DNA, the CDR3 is TGTGCCAGTAGTATAGACAGAAACATTCAGTACTTC. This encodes CASSIDRNIQYF.

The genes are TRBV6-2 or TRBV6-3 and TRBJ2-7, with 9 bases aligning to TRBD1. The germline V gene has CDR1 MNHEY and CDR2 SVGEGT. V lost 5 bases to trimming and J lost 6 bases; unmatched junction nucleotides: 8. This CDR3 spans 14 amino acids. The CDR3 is CASSQNRGPSEQYF. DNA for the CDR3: TGTGCCAGCAGTCAAAACAGGGGGCCAAGCGAGCAGTACTTC.

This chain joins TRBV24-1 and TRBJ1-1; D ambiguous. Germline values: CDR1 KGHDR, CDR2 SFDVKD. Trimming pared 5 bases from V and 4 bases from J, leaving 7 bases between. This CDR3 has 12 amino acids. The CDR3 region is CATSGDGTEAFF. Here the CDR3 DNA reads TGTGCCACCAGTGGAGATGGCACTGAAGCTTTCTTT.

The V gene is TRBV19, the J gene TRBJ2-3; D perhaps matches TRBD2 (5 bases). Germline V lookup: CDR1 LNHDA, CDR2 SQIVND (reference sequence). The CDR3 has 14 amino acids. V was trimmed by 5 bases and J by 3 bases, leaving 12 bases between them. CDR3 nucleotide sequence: TGTGCCAGTAGTGCGGGTGTCGGGACAGATACGCAGTATTTT. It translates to CASSAGVGTDTQYF.

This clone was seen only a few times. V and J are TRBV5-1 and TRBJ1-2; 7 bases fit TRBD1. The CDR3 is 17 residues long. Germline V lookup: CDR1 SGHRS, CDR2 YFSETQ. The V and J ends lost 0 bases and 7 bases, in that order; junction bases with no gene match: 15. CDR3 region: CASSLGGTDGPKGGYTF. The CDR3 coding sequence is TGCGCCAGCAGCTTGGGAGGGACAGACGGGCCAAAAGGTGGCTACACCTTC.

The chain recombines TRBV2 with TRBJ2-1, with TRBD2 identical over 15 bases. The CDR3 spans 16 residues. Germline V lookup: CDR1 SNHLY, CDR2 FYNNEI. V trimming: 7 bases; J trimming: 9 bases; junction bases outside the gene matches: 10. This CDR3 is CASTRRTSGGVGEQFF. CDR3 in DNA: TGTGCCAGCACCCGTAGGACTAGCGGGGGGGTAGGTGAGCAGTTCTTC. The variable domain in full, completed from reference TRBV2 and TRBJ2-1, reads EPEVTQTPSHQVTQMGQEVILRCVPISNHLYFYWYRQILGQKVEFLVSFYNNEISEKSEIFDDQFSVERPDGSNFTLKIRSTKLEDSAMYFCASTRRTSGGVGEQFFGPGTRLTVL.

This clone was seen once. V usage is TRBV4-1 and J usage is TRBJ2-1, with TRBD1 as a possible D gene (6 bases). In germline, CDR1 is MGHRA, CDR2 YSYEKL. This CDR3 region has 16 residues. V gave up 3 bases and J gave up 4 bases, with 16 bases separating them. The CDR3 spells CASSQFSTGQYNEQFF. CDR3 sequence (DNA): TGCGCCAGCAGCCAGTTCAGTACAGGGCAATACAATGAGCAGTTCTTC.

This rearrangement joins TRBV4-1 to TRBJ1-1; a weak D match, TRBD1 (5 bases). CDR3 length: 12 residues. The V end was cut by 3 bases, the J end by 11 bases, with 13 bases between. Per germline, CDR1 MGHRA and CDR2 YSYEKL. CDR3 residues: CASSQGGMRAFF. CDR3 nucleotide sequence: TGCGCCAGCAGCCAGGGGGGGATGCGGGCTTTCTTT.

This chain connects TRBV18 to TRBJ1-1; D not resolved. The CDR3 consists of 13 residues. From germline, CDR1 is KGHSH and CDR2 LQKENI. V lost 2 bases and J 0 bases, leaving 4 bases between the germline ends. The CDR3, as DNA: TGTGCCAGCTCACCAGACATGAACACTGAAGCTTTCTTT. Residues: CASSPDMNTEAFF.